The entry that follows covers one TCR beta chain sequence. This sample was included in a study of control samples from healthy donors and cancer patients. Trimming took 7 bases from V and 6 from J; bases not matched to a gene: 9. Per germline, CDR1 MNHEY and CDR2 SVGAGI. This CDR3 is built from 15 residues. Produced via immunoSEQ multiplex PCR; TCRdb's table is partial and in-frame only. Of some 100,000 clones detected, more than 85% appear once; the ten largest clones hold over 6.5%. This TCR came from a man aged 25-40 years in good health. The J gene is TRBJ1-6, the V gene TRBV6-5, with 7 bases that match TRBD1. The sample was blood. CDR3 loop: CASKTTGTVNSPLHF. The CDR3 coding sequence is TGTGCCAGCAAAACAACCGGGACAGTTAATTCACCCCTCCACTTT.